This paragraph covers one T cell receptor (beta chain) sequence. Its matching antigen is unknown. The record originates from a study of radiation and T cells in renal cell carcinoma. General study findings and limits: From baseline, blood top tumor clonotypes peaked at 2 weeks post-radiation.

The CDR3 loop spans 14 amino acids. Trimming removed 3 bases from V and 5 bases from J, with 11 bases in between. CDR1 is LNHDA, CDR2 SQIVND, per germline (reference sequence). Time point of the sample: blood 4 weeks post-SBRT, at nephrectomy. The treatment is: 15 Gy SBRT to primary tumor, nephrectomy 4 weeks later. Blood was sampled at baseline, 2 weeks and 4 weeks after SBRT. TCRdb keeps only in-frame clones here, not all; method: immunoSEQ multiplex PCR. This sample yields around 64,000 clones, of which about 83% are seen a single time; less than 8% belongs to the top ten. Sequenced material: blood, taken from a patient whose treatment included radiotherapy and nephrectomy. The source is a man aged 60 to 75 with renal cell carcinoma. The V gene is TRBV19, the J gene TRBJ2-1; D may be TRBD2 (5 bases). In DNA form, the CDR3 reads TGTGCCAGTAGTATGGTTTCGGGGAACAATGAGCAGTTCTTC. Protein: CASSMVSGNNEQFF.